A selection of T cell receptor beta chains follows, all from one sample in a study of chemoradiotherapy in HPV16-positive cancers. Measured with immunoSEQ multiplex PCR; TCRdb has only the in-frame clones, and not every one. The sample carries about 13,000 clones, about 85% recorded once. The specimen was blood, collected from a patient who underwent chemoradiotherapy. The receptor set was obtained from a human donor with HPV-associated anogenital cancer. CDR3s include the opening cysteine and the closing phenylalanine or tryptophan. D genes are given only for firm matches. Clone size appears in some rows only: once, few, many, or a class for an expanded clone.

v_call: TRBV7-9
d_call: TRBD2
clone_size: -
j_call: TRBJ2-1
cdr3_length: 15
cdr3_aa: CASSFVAGGPSEQFF
cdr3_nt: TGTGCCAGCAGCTTCGTAGCGGGGGGGCCGAGTGAGCAGTTCTTC

v_call: TRBV5-8
d_call: -
clone_size: -
j_call: TRBJ1-2
cdr3_length: 14
cdr3_aa: CAITTITDRYSYTF
cdr3_nt: TGTGCCATAACCACGATTACAGACCGCTATAGCTACACCTTC

v_call: TRBV14
d_call: -
clone_size: -
j_call: TRBJ1-1
cdr3_length: 15
cdr3_aa: CASSQIQGRNTEAFF
cdr3_nt: TGTGCCAGCAGCCAGATCCAGGGGAGGAACACTGAAGCTTTCTTT

v_call: TRBV15
d_call: TRBD1
clone_size: -
j_call: TRBJ1-5
cdr3_length: 15
cdr3_aa: CATSSPTGGFQPQHF
cdr3_nt: TGTGCCACCAGCAGTCCGACAGGGGGATTTCAGCCCCAGCATTTT

v_call: TRBV4-1
d_call: -
clone_size: -
j_call: TRBJ1-1
cdr3_length: 14
cdr3_aa: CASSSSPLNTEAFF
cdr3_nt: TGCGCCAGCAGCTCCTCACCTTTGAACACTGAAGCTTTCTTT

v_call: TRBV7-8
d_call: TRBD2
clone_size: -
j_call: TRBJ2-1
cdr3_length: 15
cdr3_aa: CASSSARGGDNEQFF
cdr3_nt: TGTGCCAGCAGCTCCGCCCGCGGGGGGGACAATGAGCAGTTCTTC

v_call: TRBV19
d_call: TRBD1
clone_size: -
j_call: TRBJ1-1
cdr3_length: 15
cdr3_aa: CASTPDRGRYTEAFF
cdr3_nt: TGTGCCAGTACCCCAGACAGGGGGAGGTACACTGAAGCTTTCTTT

v_call: TRBV5-1
d_call: -
clone_size: once
j_call: TRBJ1-1
cdr3_length: 13
cdr3_aa: CASSLTDNTEAFF
cdr3_nt: TGCGCCAGCAGCTTGACAGATAACACTGAAGCTTTCTTT

v_call: TRBV19
d_call: -
clone_size: -
j_call: TRBJ2-2
cdr3_length: 17
cdr3_aa: CASSIRRSTVHTGELFF
cdr3_nt: TGTGCCAGTAGTATTAGGCGATCGACAGTCCACACCGGGGAGCTGTTTTTT

v_call: TRBV10-3
d_call: -
clone_size: -
j_call: TRBJ2-3
cdr3_length: 15
cdr3_aa: CAISGVSGATDTQYF
cdr3_nt: TGTGCCATCAGTGGGGTGTCGGGGGCAACAGATACGCAGTATTTT

v_call: TRBV19
d_call: -
clone_size: -
j_call: TRBJ1-1
cdr3_length: 13
cdr3_aa: CASSRRWDTEAFF
cdr3_nt: TGTGCCAGTAGCCGAAGGTGGGACACTGAAGCTTTCTTT

v_call: TRBV5-1
d_call: TRBD2
clone_size: once
j_call: TRBJ2-5
cdr3_length: 15
cdr3_aa: CASSLAPSGQETQYF
cdr3_nt: TGCGCCAGCAGCTTGGCTCCTAGCGGACAAGAGACCCAGTACTTC

v_call: TRBV2
d_call: TRBD2
clone_size: -
j_call: TRBJ2-3
cdr3_length: 17
cdr3_aa: CASSVWRGGSKSDTQYF
cdr3_nt: TGTGCCAGCAGTGTTTGGCGGGGGGGCTCCAAGTCAGATACGCAGTATTTT

v_call: TRBV27
d_call: TRBD1
clone_size: -
j_call: TRBJ2-6
cdr3_length: 17
cdr3_aa: CATRLTGGGSGANVLTF
cdr3_nt: TGTGCCACCCGCCTGACAGGGGGGGGTTCTGGGGCCAACGTCCTGACTTTC

v_call: TRBV15
d_call: -
clone_size: few
j_call: TRBJ1-5
cdr3_length: 15
cdr3_aa: CATRNILVSNQPQHF
cdr3_nt: TGTGCCACCAGAAACATACTGGTAAGCAATCAGCCCCAGCATTTT

v_call: TRBV27
d_call: -
clone_size: once
j_call: TRBJ1-6
cdr3_length: 12
cdr3_aa: CASRERVSPLHF
cdr3_nt: TGTGCCAGCCGAGAAAGGGTTTCACCCCTCCACTTT

v_call: TRBV19
d_call: -
clone_size: -
j_call: TRBJ1-5
cdr3_length: 15
cdr3_aa: CASSRAGVHNQPQHF
cdr3_nt: TGTGCCAGTAGTAGAGCAGGGGTGCACAATCAGCCCCAGCATTTT

v_call: TRBV11-2
d_call: TRBD2
clone_size: -
j_call: TRBJ2-3
cdr3_length: 15
cdr3_aa: CASSLWTSGTDTQYF
cdr3_nt: TGTGCCAGCAGCCTTTGGACTAGCGGTACAGATACGCAGTATTTT

v_call: TRBV29-1
d_call: -
clone_size: once
j_call: TRBJ2-3
cdr3_length: 17
cdr3_aa: CSVEDAALRGSTDTQYF
cdr3_nt: TGCAGCGTTGAAGATGCGGCTTTGAGGGGAAGCACAGATACGCAGTATTTT

v_call: TRBV9
d_call: -
clone_size: -
j_call: TRBJ2-3
cdr3_length: 14
cdr3_aa: CASSVPRGTDTQYF
cdr3_nt: TGTGCCAGCAGCGTTCCTCGCGGGACAGATACGCAGTATTTT